Presented here are 19 T cell receptor beta chains from one specimen sequenced in a study of human T cells and chemical hapten exposure. Time point: patch test 3, about 24 weeks after DPC sensitization. Noted treatment: therapeutic diphenylcyclopropenone sensitization with weekly scalp DPC. TCRdb re-derived calls from the RACE reads in MiXCR, one entry per CDR3 protein. The sample holds 150,000 to 200,000 distinct CDR3 sequences, around 25% seen once. The sequenced sample was whole blood, obtained in connection with sensitization to the hapten diphenylcyclopropenone (DPC). The receptors shown here come from a woman aged 40 to 50 with alopecia areata. Some clones in this sample may be carry-over from other donors' samples.

This clonotype was counted ten times or more. The chain is built from TRBV29-1 and TRBJ2-1, with D perhaps TRBD2 (5 bases). Trimming shortened V by 1 base and J by 9 bases, and 13 bases separated the two germline ends. Germline V lookup: CDR1 SQVTM, CDR2 ANQGSEA. CDR3 size: 13 residues. This CDR3 is CSVEVPLEVEQFF. The DNA of the CDR3 is TGCAGCGTTGAAGTCCCACTAGAGGTTGAGCAGTTCTTC.

The chain joins TRBV5-1 to TRBJ2-3, with D possibly TRBD2 on 6 matching bases. V shed 4 bases and J shed 6 bases, with 18 bases lying between them. The CDR3 contains 15 residues. CDR1 and CDR2 from the germline V gene are SGHRS and YFSETQ. CDR3 in amino acids: CASSRGGGAQDTQYF. The CDR3 coding sequence is TGCGCCAGCAGCCGGGGTGGAGGGGCGCAGGATACGCAGTATTTT.

V and J are TRBV6-6 and TRBJ2-1; weak D call: TRBD1 (6 bases). Germline CDR1 and CDR2: MNHNY and SVGAGI (reference sequence). V lost 6 bases and J lost 0, with 12 bases in between. The CDR3 runs to 15 residues. In DNA, the CDR3 is TGTGCCAGCAGCTCCTACAGGGACTCCTACAATGAGCAGTTCTTC. This translates into CASSSYRDSYNEQFF.

V is TRBV20-1 and J is TRBJ2-5, with TRBD1 matching 7 bases. Trimming took 6 bases from V and 0 from J; bases not matched to a gene: 10. Germline V lookup: CDR1 DFQATT, CDR2 SNEGSKA (reference sequence). CDR3 length equals 15 residues. The CDR3 region is CSAEGAGWYQETQYF. For the CDR3, the DNA is TGCAGTGCCGAGGGGGCGGGCTGGTACCAAGAGACCCAGTACTTC.

This clonotype was recorded many times. The rearrangement uses TRBV10-2 and TRBJ2-5; perhaps TRBD2 as D (6 bases). The CDR3 sequence is 14 residues long. Trimming left V 8 bases short and J 3 bases short, with 16 bases between. Germline V CDR1 and CDR2: WSHSY, SAAADI. The CDR3, as DNA: TGCGCCAGCCACGCTTCGCGGGGAGAAGAGACCCAGTACTTC. Protein sequence: CASHASRGEETQYF.

The chain employs TRBV10-3 and TRBJ2-1; D might be TRBD2 (6 bases). Trimming left V 6 bases short and J 0 bases short, with 15 bases between. Germline V gene data show CDR1 as ENHRY and CDR2 as SYGVKD. The CDR3 contains 16 residues. The CDR3 sequence: CAISTTSGPSYNEQFF. CDR3 sequence (DNA): TGTGCCATCAGCACAACCAGCGGGCCCTCCTACAATGAGCAGTTCTTC.

This clonotype was seen a few times. The chain recombines TRBV4-3 with TRBJ2-1; D remains ambiguous. Germline V gene data show CDR1 as LGHNA and CDR2 as YSLEER. V shed 0 bases and J shed 2 bases, with 8 bases lying between them. This CDR3 has 15 residues. The CDR3 protein is CASSQDRMTYNEQFF. CDR3 bases: TGCGCCAGCAGCCAAGACAGGATGACCTACAATGAGCAGTTCTTC.

The V gene is TRBV15, the J gene TRBJ1-1; D unclear. With 1 base removed from V and 1 base from J, the gap between germline ends came to 7 bases. The germline V gene has CDR1 LNHNV and CDR2 YYDKDF (reference sequence). The CDR3 runs 14 residues. CDR3 nucleotide sequence: TGTGCCACCAGCAGAGTAATCAGGAACACTGAAGCTTTCTTT. It translates to CATSRVIRNTEAFF.

This clonotype was seen a few times. The J gene is TRBJ2-7, the V gene TRBV6-5; TRBD2 agrees at 7 bases. The CDR3 loop spans 15 amino acids. CDR1 and CDR2 from the germline V gene are MNHEY and SVGAGI. The V and J ends lost 6 bases and 6 bases, in that order; junction bases with no gene match: 14. CDR3 nucleotide sequence: TGTGCCAGCAGCCTGGGGGGGACTACCCTATTCGAGCAGTACTTC. It is translated as CASSLGGTTLFEQYF.

The chain links TRBV6-5 to TRBJ2-7; possible D gene TRBD1, 5 bases. Germline V gene sequence: CDR1 MNHEY, CDR2 SVGAGI. Trimming left V 6 bases short and J 4 bases short, with 16 bases between. The CDR3 runs to 14 residues. The CDR3 DNA reads as TGTGCCAGCAGCTTTGCCAGGGTTGGATACGAGCAGTACTTC. Amino acids: CASSFARVGYEQYF.

CDR3 in DNA: TGCAGCGTTGCACAGGGTTGGGGCACTGAAGCTTTCTTT. This translates into CSVAQGWGTEAFF. V is TRBV29-1 and J is TRBJ1-1; D might be TRBD1 (6 bases). The CDR3 is 13 amino acids. V lost 4 bases to trimming and J lost 4 bases, with 13 bases between them. The germline V gene encodes CDR1 SQVTM and CDR2 ANQGSEA.

V usage is TRBV25-1 and J usage is TRBJ1-4, with 7 nucleotides matching TRBD1. CDR3 length: 14 residues. V was pared by 6 bases and J by 4 bases, with 5 bases of the junction left unmatched. CDR1 and CDR2 from the germline V gene are MGHDK and SYGVNS. For the CDR3, the DNA is TGTGCCAGCAGACAGACAGGGCGTAATGAAAAACTGTTTTTT. It specifies CASRQTGRNEKLFF.

At least ten counts were recorded for this clonotype. V usage is TRBV28 and J usage is TRBJ2-5; D remains unclear. CDR3 size: 13 residues. V was clipped by 1 base and J by 11 bases, with 14 bases between them. Germline loops: CDR1 MDHEN, CDR2 SYDVKM. CDR3 protein: CASSLLQQAIQYF. Here the CDR3 DNA reads TGTGCCAGCAGTTTATTGCAGCAGGCAATTCAGTACTTC.

The chain combines TRBV20-1 with TRBJ2-5, with D possibly TRBD1 on 6 matching bases. This CDR3 region has 14 residues. The germline V gene encodes CDR1 DFQATT and CDR2 SNEGSKA (reference sequence). Trimming took 4 bases from V and 0 from J, leaving 12 bases between them. In nucleotides, the CDR3 is TGCAGTGCTACTCCCGGACAGTACCAAGAGACCCAGTACTTC. This gives the protein CSATPGQYQETQYF.

This clonotype has a handful of counts. The V and J genes are TRBV28 and TRBJ2-2, with D unresolved. Germline CDR1 reads MDHEN; CDR2 reads SYDVKM. The CDR3 is 13 amino acids. V was trimmed by 7 bases and J by 0 bases, leaving 6 bases between them. CDR3 residues: CASTDPNTGELFF. Here the CDR3 DNA reads TGTGCCAGCACAGACCCGAACACCGGGGAGCTGTTTTTT.

This chain joins TRBV29-1 and TRBJ2-1; D not certain. This CDR3 region has 12 residues. The germline V gene has CDR1 SQVTM and CDR2 ANQGSEA. Between the trimmed V and J ends, which lost 0 bases and 9 bases, there was a span of 9 bases. Written as DNA, the CDR3 is TGCAGCGTTGAAGACCTCCTCCCTGAGCAGTTCTTC. This sequence encodes CSVEDLLPEQFF.

The chain combines TRBV18 with TRBJ2-7; tentative D call: TRBD1 (5 bases). Trimming removed 1 base at V and 1 base at J, with 14 bases between. This CDR3 is 16 amino acids long. Germline CDR1 is KGHSH and CDR2 is LQKENI. The CDR3 reads CASSPRPRVSSYEQYF. The CDR3 DNA reads as TGTGCCAGCTCACCACGCCCCAGGGTATCGTCCTACGAGCAGTACTTC.

The CDR3 bases are TGTGCCAGCAGTTTCCAGGGCTTTTGGGTCTATGGCTACACCTTC. It is translated as CASSFQGFWVYGYTF. The chain employs TRBV7-2 and TRBJ1-2, with D maybe TRBD1 (5 bases). With 6 bases removed from V and 4 bases from J, the gap between germline ends came to 18 bases. This CDR3 comprises 15 residues. The germline V gene has CDR1 SGHTA and CDR2 FQGNSA.

V and J are TRBV20-1 and TRBJ2-3; D ambiguous. The CDR3 contains 12 residues. V lost 4 bases to trimming and J lost 3 bases, with 8 bases between them. Per the germline V gene, CDR1 is DFQATT and CDR2 is SNEGSKA (reference sequence). Written as DNA, the CDR3 is TGCAGTGCTACGGCCGCAACAGATACGCAGTATTTT. This sequence encodes CSATAATDTQYF.